Following are 9 T cell receptor beta chains from one sample sequenced in a study of cytomegalovirus exposure and HLA in healthy donors. The table came from immunoSEQ multiplex PCR; TCRdb's copy has only in-frame clones and leaves some out. The data contain roughly 280,000 clones, 80% to 90% of them singletons. Sample: PBMCs. These receptors were taken from a woman aged 18-35 years in good health and CMV-seronegative.

This sequence joins TRBV5-4 and TRBJ1-2; 12 bases are a match to TRBD1. Germline V gene sequence: CDR1 SGHNT, CDR2 YYREEE (reference sequence). CDR3 length: 15 residues. J lost 6 bases, V lost 6 bases, and 9 bases had no gene match. In nucleotides, the CDR3 is TGTGCCAGCACCCCCCAGGGGACAGGGGGCGATGGCTACACCTTC. It is translated as CASTPQGTGGDGYTF.

This clone has just a few counts. Sequence at one end of the junction differs from germline and may be a read error. This chain uses TRBV7-2 with TRBJ2-1; TRBD1 matches 9 bases. The V gene's germline CDR1 is SGHTA and CDR2 FQGNSA. The CDR3 sequence is 13 residues long. The CDR3 DNA follows: TGTGCCAGCAGCTTAGGGGGGGACAGGGTCACAGTCTTC. Its protein product is CASSLGGDRVTVF.

CDR3: CASRRDRDAYGYTF. CDR3 bases: TGTGCCAGCAGACGAGACAGGGATGCCTATGGCTACACCTTC. The V call is TRBV28, the J call TRBJ1-2, with 7 bases lining up with TRBD1. The trim removed 6 bases at V and 4 bases at J, leaving 8 bases unmatched. Germline CDR1 reads MDHEN; CDR2 reads SYDVKM. This CDR3 comprises 14 residues.

This clone was detected only a few times. This CDR3 is also generated by other DNA sequences in the sample. The genes are TRBV7-9 and TRBJ1-5; D possibly corresponds to TRBD1 (5 bases). Germline V gives CDR1 SEHNR, CDR2 FQNEAQ (reference sequence). The ends were cut back, 3 bases at V and 2 bases at J, with 8 bases in the middle. This CDR3 comprises 14 residues. The CDR3 bases are TGTGCCAGCAGCTTGGGGGGAGGCAATCAGCCCCAGCATTTT. Protein: CASSLGGGNQPQHF.

The CDR3 nucleotides read TGTGCAAGTCGCTTAGTGGAGATTCACGGGAGCCCTAGCTCCTACAATGAGCAGTTCTTC. Encoded protein: CASRLVEIHGSPSSYNEQFF. The chain combines TRBV12-2 with TRBJ2-1; no DNA check was done on the table's D call, TRBD2. TRBV12-2 corresponds to a pseudogene. The CDR3 runs 20 residues.

For this clone: The same CDR3 arises from other DNA sequences in this sample as well. The CDR3: CSASLADTQYF. CDR3 sequence (DNA): TGCAGTGCTTCCCTAGCGGATACGCAGTATTTT. This chain joins TRBV20-1 and TRBJ2-3; D may be TRBD2 (6 bases). From germline, CDR1 is DFQATT and CDR2 SNEGSKA (reference sequence). The CDR3 runs 11 residues. The germline V and J ends were trimmed by 5 bases and 6 bases, with 9 bases remaining between them.

The V and J genes are TRBV7-2 and TRBJ1-4; D perhaps matches TRBD1 (5 bases). The CDR3 is 13 amino acids. V was pared by 4 bases and J by 8 bases, with 11 bases between. CDR1 is SGHTA and CDR2 is FQGNSA in the germline V gene. The CDR3 spells CASSSQGREKLFF. For the CDR3, the DNA is TGTGCCAGCAGCTCTCAGGGCAGGGAAAAACTGTTTTTT.

This clone was counted only a few times. The chain is built from TRBV19 and TRBJ2-7; possible D gene TRBD1, 6 bases. CDR1 and CDR2 (germline): LNHDA, SQIVND (reference sequence). This CDR3 has 14 amino acids. V lost 5 bases and J lost 0, with 11 bases in between. The CDR3 DNA follows: TGTGCCAGTAGTCTACAGGGTAGCTCCTACGAGCAGTACTTC. Amino acid sequence: CASSLQGSSYEQYF.

This sequence joins TRBV4-1 and TRBJ1-2; a weak D match, TRBD1 (5 bases). Trimming removed 3 bases at V and 7 bases at J, with 18 bases between. Per the germline V gene, CDR1 is MGHRA and CDR2 is YSYEKL. There are 15 residues in the CDR3. The CDR3 reads CASSQEDSSQGGYTF. The CDR3 DNA reads TGCGCCAGCAGCCAGGAAGACAGTTCCCAGGGTGGCTACACCTTC.